The present T cell receptor (beta chain) was sequenced within a study of cytomegalovirus exposure and HLA in healthy donors. V lost 4 bases to trimming and J lost 5 bases; unmatched junction nucleotides: 9. There are 15 residues in the CDR3. Germline CDR1 SGHKS, CDR2 YYEKEE (reference sequence). Regarding this clone: Its antigen is currently unknown.

PCR employed 60 Vbeta and 13 Jbeta primers. Sequenced by immunoSEQ multiplex PCR; TCRdb stores in-frame clones only, minus some. The top ten clones hold approximately 5.3% of a sample with roughly 88,000 clones, less than 85% of them seen once. Whole-study findings and limits: In most subjects, TCR beta sequences reportedly gave accurate predictions of HLA-A and HLA-B alleles.

Sequenced input: PBMCs. This clonotype was obtained from a man aged 25 to 40 in good health and CMV-seropositive. The chain couples TRBV5-5 to TRBJ1-3; 7 bases are shared with TRBD1. Here the CDR3 reads CASSPGGLKRNTIYF. CDR3 nucleotide sequence: TGTGCCAGCAGCCCAGGGGGGCTAAAGAGAAACACCATATATTTT. The whole variable domain, filled in from reference TRBV5-5 and TRBJ1-3, reads DAGVTQSPTHLIKTRGQQVTLRCSPISGHKSVSWYQQVLGQGPQFIFQYYEKEERGRGNFPDRFSARQFPNYSSELNVNALLLGDSALYLCASSPGGLKRNTIYFGEGSWLTVV.